What follows are 30 T cell receptor beta chains derived from one specimen sequenced in a study of cytomegalovirus exposure and HLA in healthy donors. Primers for the PCR totalled 60 Vbeta and 13 Jbeta. Some clones are missing from TCRdb's copy, which holds only in-frame ones; the method was immunoSEQ multiplex PCR. The sample includes 200,000 to 300,000 clones, approximately 84% of them seen just once. The sample was PBMCs. The receptors here all came from a woman aged 40 to 50 in good health and CMV-seropositive.

A single count supports this clone. The chain uses TRBV18 and TRBJ1-2; no clear D. V lost 6 bases, J lost 11 bases, and 19 bases lay in between. CDR1 KGHSH and CDR2 LQKENI come from the germline V gene. This CDR3 has 13 amino acids. The CDR3 is CASSRDPEGGYTF. The CDR3 bases are TGTGCCAGCTCCCGAGACCCGGAGGGCGGATACACCTTC.

The genes are TRBV11-1 and TRBJ2-1; a possible D gene is TRBD1 (7 bases). Deletions cut 1 base from V and 5 bases from J, with 12 bases between. The germline V gene has CDR1 SGHAT and CDR2 FQDESV (reference sequence). The CDR3 is made up of 15 amino acids. The CDR3 coding sequence is TGTGCCAGCAGCTTAGGCGGGACAGCCAACAATGAGCAGTTCTTC. Its protein is CASSLGGTANNEQFF.

The chain employs TRBV18 and TRBJ2-1; the match to TRBD2 covers 8 bases. V dropped 5 bases and J dropped 6; count of bases not matched to a gene: 9. Germline CDR1 is KGHSH and CDR2 is LQKENI. The CDR3 length is 15 residues. The CDR3 loop is CASSAGTRISNEQFF. The CDR3 region has the DNA TGTGCCAGCTCAGCCGGGACTAGGATTAGCAATGAGCAGTTCTTC.

This chain uses TRBV7-9 with TRBJ1-2; the D gene is possibly TRBD1 (5 bases). The germline V gene has CDR1 SEHNR and CDR2 FQNEAQ (reference sequence). Trimming stripped 5 bases from V and 6 bases from J, with 25 bases between. This CDR3 has 17 amino acids. The CDR3 loop is CASSPSGGGTVRHGYTF. The CDR3 DNA is TGTGCCAGCAGCCCCAGTGGGGGGGGGACGGTTCGCCATGGCTACACCTTC.

This clone was seen a few times. The chain couples TRBV30 to TRBJ2-3; D is perhaps TRBD2 (5 bases). The V gene lost 6 bases and the J gene lost 0 bases, with 16 bases spanning the gap. CDR3 length: 15 amino acids. Germline CDR1 GTSNPN, CDR2 SVGIG (reference sequence). The CDR3 reads CACHRRGGSTDTQYF. The CDR3 DNA reads as TGTGCCTGCCACCGTCGAGGCGGGAGCACAGATACGCAGTATTTT.

This clone was seen only a few times. The chain couples TRBV2 to TRBJ1-2; a weak D match, TRBD1 (5 bases). Germline V CDR1 and CDR2: SNHLY, FYNNEI. Trimming removed 6 bases from V and 7 bases from J, with 6 bases in between. The CDR3 totals 10 residues. CDR3 sequence reads: CASRDSGYTF. CDR3 nucleotide sequence: TGTGCCAGCAGAGACAGTGGCTACACCTTC.

This clone showed up just a few times. The genes are TRBV30 and TRBJ2-5, with D tentatively TRBD1 (5 bases). Trimming stripped 4 bases from V and 2 bases from J, with 8 bases between. The CDR3 covers 12 residues. Germline V lookup: CDR1 GTSNPN, CDR2 SVGIG (reference sequence). As DNA, the CDR3 is TGTGCCTGGATCGACAGTCAAGAGACCCAGTACTTC. Translating it yields CAWIDSQETQYF.

The chain carries TRBV10-3 and TRBJ1-2; D remains ambiguous. The CDR3 has 12 amino acids. Germline CDR1 and CDR2: ENHRY and SYGVKD. Trimming removed 2 bases at V and 8 bases at J, with 9 bases between. The chain's CDR3 is CAISEELVGYTF. The CDR3 nucleotides are TGTGCCATCAGTGAGGAACTTGTGGGCTACACCTTC.

V and J are TRBV25-1 and TRBJ2-3; D remains unclear. V lost 0 bases and J lost 2, with 3 bases in between. The CDR3 length is 13 residues. From germline, CDR1 is MGHDK and CDR2 SYGVNS. This CDR3 is CASSEYYTDTQYF. CDR3 coding DNA: TGTGCCAGCAGTGAATACTACACAGATACGCAGTATTTT.

CDR3 region: CASSTRGSYNEQFF. CDR3 nucleotide sequence: TGTGCCAGCAGCACTCGAGGGTCCTACAATGAGCAGTTCTTC. The chain couples TRBV7-8 to TRBJ2-1; a possible D gene is TRBD2 (5 bases). This CDR3 region has 14 residues. Germline V gives CDR1 SGHVS, CDR2 FQNEAQ. Trimming left V 5 bases short and J 1 base short, with 9 bases between.

This clone was counted a few times. The chain carries TRBV29-1 and TRBJ2-7, with 9 nucleotides matching TRBD1. From germline, CDR1 is SQVTM and CDR2 ANQGSEA. The ends lost 2 bases at V and 3 bases at J; junction bases unmatched: 5. This CDR3 region has 14 residues. CDR3 bases: TGCAGCGTTGAAAGGACAGGGGCATACTACGAGCAGTACTTC. Its protein is CSVERTGAYYEQYF.

The count of this clone is one. V is TRBV7-9 and J is TRBJ2-7; 14 nucleotides line up with TRBD2. Trimming at V came to 5 bases and at J to 4 bases, leaving 7 bases not matched to a gene. CDR1 and CDR2 from the germline V gene are SEHNR and FQNEAQ (reference sequence). The CDR3 loop spans 16 amino acids. The DNA for the CDR3 is TGTGCCAGCAGCCATCGACTAGCGGGAGGGGGATACGAGCAGTACTTC. It is translated as CASSHRLAGGGYEQYF.

The genes are TRBV18 and TRBJ2-7, with 8 bases identical to TRBD1. V shed 6 bases and J 5 bases; nucleotides not matched to a gene: 15. The CDR3 runs to 16 residues. CDR1 KGHSH and CDR2 LQKENI come from the germline V gene. Here the CDR3 reads CASSPPGWTGKNEQYF. Written as DNA, the CDR3 is TGTGCCAGCTCCCCCCCGGGGTGGACAGGGAAGAACGAGCAGTACTTC.

The rearrangement links TRBV28 to TRBJ2-7, with TRBD2 matching over 7 bases. The CDR3 length is 14 residues. The germline V gene encodes CDR1 MDHEN and CDR2 SYDVKM. The ends lost 7 bases at V and 0 bases at J; junction bases unmatched: 6. CDR3 amino acids: CASTPGGTSYEQYF. The CDR3 coding sequence is TGTGCCAGCACCCCCGGGGGGACCTCCTACGAGCAGTACTTC.

The rearrangement joins TRBV19 to TRBJ2-1, with D tentatively TRBD1 (6 bases). The germline V and J ends were trimmed by 2 bases and 6 bases, with 14 bases remaining between them. Germline V gene lookup returns CDR1 LNHDA and CDR2 SQIVND (reference sequence). The CDR3 has 15 amino acids. In DNA form, the CDR3 reads TGTGCCAGTAGTATAAATTCAGGGGCCGGCAATGAGCAGTTCTTC. Protein sequence: CASSINSGAGNEQFF.

The rearrangement uses TRBV6-1 and TRBJ2-7; 7 bases agree with TRBD1. The V gene's germline CDR1 is MNHNS and CDR2 SASEGT. V lost 1 base and J lost 4; bases outside the gene matches: 7. The CDR3 totals 15 residues. CDR3 in DNA: TGTGCCAGCAGTGAAGGACAGGGCTTAAAATACGAGCAGTACTTC. Translated, it gives CASSEGQGLKYEQYF.

J is TRBJ1-2 and V is TRBV28, with 11 bases that match TRBD1. CDR1 MDHEN and CDR2 SYDVKM come from the germline V gene. CDR3 size: 17 residues. Trimming took 6 bases from V and 8 from J; bases not matched to a gene: 17. The CDR3 reads CASSSPGTGGAGSGYTF. The CDR3 DNA reads as TGTGCCAGCAGCAGTCCCGGGACAGGGGGAGCGGGCAGCGGCTACACCTTC.

This sequence joins TRBV6-6 and TRBJ2-7; 7 nucleotides match TRBD1. Germline assignment: CDR1 MNHNY and CDR2 SVGAGI (reference sequence). The V gene end was trimmed by 2 bases and the J gene end by 5 bases; junction bases not matched to a gene: 12. The CDR3 is made up of 16 amino acids. This chain's CDR3 is CASSYPNTGQVHEQYF. The DNA for the CDR3 is TGTGCCAGCAGTTACCCAAATACCGGACAGGTCCACGAGCAGTACTTC.

This rearrangement joins TRBV4-3 to TRBJ1-2; 9 bases agree with TRBD1. The CDR3 covers 16 residues. Germline values: CDR1 LGHNA, CDR2 YSLEER. With 4 bases clipped from V and 3 bases from J, the junction kept 9 bases outside the gene matches. CDR3 sequence reads: CASSPARTGAHYGYTF. The CDR3 nucleotides are TGCGCCAGCAGCCCGGCCAGGACAGGGGCCCACTATGGCTACACCTTC.

The chain has TRBV6-5 and TRBJ2-7; 8 nucleotides line up with TRBD2. Germline CDR1 is MNHEY and CDR2 is SVGAGI. V lost 2 bases and J lost 3; bases outside the gene matches: 3. This CDR3 contains 14 residues. The CDR3: CASSYAGTSYEQYF. CDR3 nucleotide sequence: TGTGCCAGCAGTTACGCCGGGACTAGCTACGAGCAGTACTTC.

The chain carries TRBV28 and TRBJ2-1; possible D gene TRBD2, 6 bases. CDR3 length equals 12 residues. Deletions cut 7 bases from V and 6 bases from J, with 10 bases between. CDR1 and CDR2 (germline): MDHEN, SYDVKM. The CDR3 coding sequence is TGTGCCAGCATCGGGGGATCCAATGAGCAGTTCTTC. Its translation is CASIGGSNEQFF.

V gene TRBV10-3 combines with J gene TRBJ1-5; 9 bases map to TRBD1. Germline V gene lookup returns CDR1 ENHRY and CDR2 SYGVKD. V dropped 10 bases and J dropped 0; count of bases not matched to a gene: 10. CDR3 length: 16 residues. CDR3 DNA sequence: TGTGCCACCTGGTCGGGACAGGGATATAGCAATCAGCCCCAGCATTTT. Protein sequence: CATWSGQGYSNQPQHF.

V and J are TRBV5-1 and TRBJ2-1; the D gene is possibly TRBD2 (6 bases). The CDR3 covers 15 residues. In germline, CDR1 is SGHRS, CDR2 YFSETQ. V was shortened by 0 bases and J by 5 bases, with 12 bases between the two germline ends. CDR3 protein: CASSLDLARNNEQFF. The CDR3 coding sequence is TGCGCCAGCAGCTTGGATCTAGCGCGAAACAATGAGCAGTTCTTC.

This sequence joins TRBV7-8 and TRBJ1-4; 10 bases map to TRBD1. There are 19 residues in the CDR3. V shed 5 bases and J 0 bases; nucleotides not matched to a gene: 12. Germline V gene sequence: CDR1 SGHVS, CDR2 FQNEAQ. DNA for the CDR3: TGTGCCAGCAGCCTCCGGGACAGGGGCCGCGAAGCAACTAATGAAAAACTGTTTTTT. It specifies CASSLRDRGREATNEKLFF.

V usage is TRBV30 and J usage is TRBJ1-3, with 10 nucleotides matching TRBD1. Germline assignment: CDR1 GTSNPN and CDR2 SVGIG (reference sequence). Germline trimming cut 8 bases from V and 0 bases from J; bases unmatched to any gene: 13. The CDR3 contains 17 residues. The CDR3 coding sequence is TGTGCCCTCAGACAGGGGGCCGATCCTCACTCTGGAAACACCATATATTTT. Protein sequence: CALRQGADPHSGNTIYF.

The chain carries TRBV15 and TRBJ2-1; the D gene is possibly TRBD1 (6 bases). V was pared by 5 bases and J by 3 bases, with 14 bases between. Germline V lookup: CDR1 LNHNV, CDR2 YYDKDF (reference sequence). The CDR3 spans 15 residues. The CDR3 loop is CATSGPRDNYNEQFF. CDR3 DNA sequence: TGTGCCACCAGCGGGCCCAGGGACAACTACAATGAGCAGTTCTTC.

Points on this clone: One end of the junction is discordant with germline, which a read error may explain. The chain uses TRBV28 and TRBJ1-1, with D perhaps TRBD1 (5 bases). The CDR3 consists of 11 residues. CDR1 MDHEN and CDR2 SYDVKM come from the germline V gene. The CDR3, as DNA: TGTGCCAGCAGTTTAGGCAGGGATAGTTCTTTT. Its protein is CASSLGRDSSF.

V is TRBV6-5 and J is TRBJ2-1; tentatively, D is TRBD2 (5 bases). This CDR3 contains 14 residues. Per the germline V gene, CDR1 is MNHEY and CDR2 is SVGAGI. V lost 5 bases and J lost 5, with 13 bases in between. CDR3 nucleotides: TGTGCCAGCAGTGACGGACGGGGAAACAATGAGCAGTTCTTC. This translates into CASSDGRGNNEQFF.

The chain recombines TRBV4-3 with TRBJ2-3, with 10 bases identical to TRBD2. V was clipped by 1 base and J by 1 base; unmatched bases: 11. The V gene's germline CDR1 is LGHNA and CDR2 YSLEER. This CDR3 comprises 19 residues. The CDR3 coding sequence is TGCGCCAGCAGCCAAGTCTGGGTCGCTAGCGGGGGCCGCACAGATACGCAGTATTTT. It encodes CASSQVWVASGGRTDTQYF.

The chain employs TRBV11-3 and TRBJ1-1; no definite D call. CDR1 is SGHNT, CDR2 YENEEA, per germline. The CDR3 consists of 13 residues. The V end was cut by 3 bases, the J end by 2 bases, with 7 bases between. CDR3 sequence: CASSLRLNTEAFF. The CDR3 DNA reads TGTGCCAGCAGCTTGAGGCTTAACACTGAAGCTTTCTTT.